This T cell receptor (beta chain) is from a study of cytomegalovirus exposure and HLA in healthy donors. Study-level points and caveats: Reports showed the classifier diagnosing cytomegalovirus status with high specificity and sensitivity.

Concerning this clone: The antigen is unknown.

Researchers ran the PCR with 60 Vbeta and 13 Jbeta primers. TCRdb's copy holds only in-frame clones and misses some; the assay was immunoSEQ multiplex PCR. Its listing shows 130,000 to 150,000 clones. This CDR3 is built from 17 residues. The ends lost 1 base at V and 1 base at J; junction bases unmatched: 8. Per the germline V gene, CDR1 is MGHDK and CDR2 is SYGVNS. The TCR comes from a man aged 40-55 years in good health and CMV-seronegative. Specimen: PBMCs. The rearrangement joins TRBV25-1 to TRBJ2-5; 8 nucleotides match TRBD1. In DNA form, the CDR3 reads TGTGCCAGCAGTGAATCAGGGACAGGTTACCTCCAAGAGACCCAGTACTTC. Translated, it gives CASSESGTGYLQETQYF.